This T cell receptor (beta chain) emerged from a study of T cell repertoires in cytomegalovirus infection. Study-level information: Recently described HLA-C-restricted plus well-studied HLA-B-restricted CMV epitopes were used. Based on public TCR beta signatures, there were indications of CMV infection and of a matching HLA type.

Broader study findings: Adding up the frequency of public TCR beta families identified people who carried CMV plus the relevant HLA. Predominance within the ex vivo response was attributable to HLA-C-restricted CMV-specific TCR beta clonotypes.

Using its own MiXCR run on the reads, TCRdb lists one record per CDR3 protein. Of some 900,000 distinct CDR3 sequences detected, around a third appear once; the ten largest clones hold around 12%. The V gene lost 8 bases and the J gene lost 0 bases, with 8 bases spanning the gap. The CDR3 extends over 14 amino acids. Germline V gene data show CDR1 as MNHGY and CDR2 as SAAAGT. Turning to this clonotype: Its antigen is not known.

This sequence joins TRBV6-8 and TRBJ2-6; a weak D match, TRBD1 (5 bases). This specimen consisted of cultured CD8+ T cells from PBMCs, obtained from culture after CMV antigen stimulation. The clonotype comes from a human donor in good health (CMV status not recorded). Some clones in this sample may be carry-over from other donors' samples. Here the CDR3 reads CASAQGSGANVLTF. In DNA, the CDR3 is TGTGCCAGCGCGCAGGGCTCTGGGGCCAACGTCCTGACTTTC.